A selection of T cell receptor beta chains follows, all from one sample in a study of blood T cell repertoires in COVID-19. Repertoires were generated with immunoSEQ multiplex PCR, while TCRdb's copy carries only in-frame clones and drops some. The repertoire has hundreds of thousands of clones, 80% to 95% of them found once; the top ten carry over 1.5%. Sequences were obtained from PBMCs or T cells enriched from blood (not recorded which). Source of these receptors: a young woman who had recovered from COVID-19. Both conserved end residues are part of each CDR3. A D gene is named only where the DNA matches it firmly. Clone size, where shown, is once, few, many, or a class for clones that have expanded.

v_call: TRBV19; d_call: -; j_call: TRBJ1-5; clone_size: -; cdr3_nt: TGTGCCAGTAACTTCGAGATAAATCAGCCCCAGCATTTT; cdr3_aa: CASNFEINQPQHF
v_call: TRBV5-1; d_call: -; j_call: TRBJ2-7; clone_size: -; cdr3_nt: TGCGCCAGCAGCTTGGGTCTAACCTACGAGCAGTACTTC; cdr3_aa: CASSLGLTYEQYF
v_call: TRBV27; d_call: TRBD1; j_call: TRBJ2-5; clone_size: -; cdr3_nt: TGTGCCAGCAGTATCGGGGACAGGGGAGAGACCCAGTACTTC; cdr3_aa: CASSIGDRGETQYF
v_call: TRBV7-2; d_call: -; j_call: TRBJ1-1; clone_size: -; cdr3_nt: TGTGCCAGCAGCTTATATCAGATCGTTGAAGCTTTCTTT; cdr3_aa: CASSLYQIVEAFF
v_call: TRBV5-1; d_call: TRBD1; j_call: TRBJ1-2; clone_size: -; cdr3_nt: TGCGCCAGCGCCCAGACCGGGACAGGGAGCGGCTACACCTTC; cdr3_aa: CASAQTGTGSGYTF
v_call: TRBV3-1/TRBV3-2; d_call: TRBD1; j_call: TRBJ2-7; clone_size: -; cdr3_nt: TGTGCCAGCAGCCAAGATGACAGGGCCGAGCAGTACTTC; cdr3_aa: CASSQDDRAEQYF
v_call: TRBV4-2; d_call: TRBD1; j_call: TRBJ1-1; clone_size: -; cdr3_nt: TGTGCCAGCAGCCATCCAACAAAAAAAACAGGGGGAGCTTTCTTT; cdr3_aa: CASSHPTKKTGGAFF
v_call: TRBV5-1; d_call: TRBD1; j_call: TRBJ1-1; clone_size: -; cdr3_nt: TGCGCCAGCAGCCCTGGGACAGGGGGCCTGAGTACTGAAGCTTTCTTT; cdr3_aa: CASSPGTGGLSTEAFF
v_call: TRBV7-8; d_call: TRBD1; j_call: TRBJ1-2; clone_size: -; cdr3_nt: TGTGCCAGCAGCTCCGAGACAGGGCGTGGTGGCTACACCTTC; cdr3_aa: CASSSETGRGGYTF
v_call: TRBV19; d_call: -; j_call: TRBJ1-1; clone_size: once; cdr3_nt: TGTGCCAGTAGAAAGACAGGCGCTGAAGCTTTCTTT; cdr3_aa: CASRKTGAEAFF
v_call: TRBV19; d_call: TRBD1; j_call: TRBJ1-5; clone_size: -; cdr3_nt: TGTGCCGGCAGATGTCGGGAAGACAGGGGGCATGGTCAGCCCCAGCATTTT; cdr3_aa: CAGRCREDRGHGQPQHF
v_call: TRBV10-3; d_call: -; j_call: TRBJ1-5; clone_size: -; cdr3_nt: TGTGCCATCAAGGGTGGCGGGTCCAATCAGCCCCAGCATTTT; cdr3_aa: CAIKGGGSNQPQHF
v_call: TRBV11-3; d_call: TRBD1; j_call: TRBJ1-2; clone_size: -; cdr3_nt: TGTGCCAGCAGTGTAGGGGGCCAGAACTATGGCTACACCTTC; cdr3_aa: CASSVGGQNYGYTF
v_call: TRBV29-1; d_call: -; j_call: TRBJ1-1; clone_size: -; cdr3_nt: TGCAGCGTTGAGTTAGGGGGCACTGAAGCTTTCTTT; cdr3_aa: CSVELGGTEAFF
v_call: TRBV7-2; d_call: TRBD2; j_call: TRBJ2-1; clone_size: -; cdr3_nt: TGTGCCAGCAGCCCAGAACTAGCGACCAATGAGCAGTTCTTC; cdr3_aa: CASSPELATNEQFF
v_call: TRBV7-2; d_call: TRBD1; j_call: TRBJ1-4; clone_size: once; cdr3_nt: TGTGCCAGCAGCCCGGGACAGGGGGTCGAAAAACTGTTTTTT; cdr3_aa: CASSPGQGVEKLFF
v_call: TRBV4-1; d_call: TRBD2; j_call: TRBJ2-7; clone_size: -; cdr3_nt: TGCGCCAGCAGCCAGGTAGCGGGAGGGCCCTACGAGCAGTACTTC; cdr3_aa: CASSQVAGGPYEQYF
v_call: TRBV3-1/TRBV3-2; d_call: -; j_call: TRBJ2-7; clone_size: -; cdr3_nt: TGTGCCAGCAGCCAAGATACTTGGGGGCCCTCCTACGAGCAGTACTTC; cdr3_aa: CASSQDTWGPSYEQYF
v_call: TRBV11-2; d_call: TRBD1; j_call: TRBJ1-1; clone_size: -; cdr3_nt: TGTGCCAGCAGCCCCCTCTGGACAGGGAACACTGAAGCTTTCTTT; cdr3_aa: CASSPLWTGNTEAFF
v_call: TRBV5-6; d_call: TRBD2; j_call: TRBJ2-7; clone_size: few; cdr3_nt: TGTGCCAGCAGCTCTCGGACTAGCGGGACCCGTCGGTACGAGCAGTACTTC; cdr3_aa: CASSSRTSGTRRYEQYF
v_call: TRBV9; d_call: -; j_call: TRBJ1-3; clone_size: -; cdr3_nt: TGTGCCAGCAGCGTAGAGGCGGGAGGAAACACCATATATTTT; cdr3_aa: CASSVEAGGNTIYF
v_call: TRBV4-2; d_call: -; j_call: TRBJ1-5; clone_size: once; cdr3_nt: TGTGCCAGCAGCCAAGATCTAGGCAGGGGTTATCAGCCCCAGCATTTT; cdr3_aa: CASSQDLGRGYQPQHF
v_call: TRBV28; d_call: -; j_call: TRBJ2-1; clone_size: -; cdr3_nt: TGTGCCAGCACCCACAGGGCCAGGCCCAATGAGCAGTTCTTC; cdr3_aa: CASTHRARPNEQFF
v_call: TRBV11-3; d_call: -; j_call: TRBJ2-1; clone_size: -; cdr3_nt: TGTGCCAGCAGCTTACCTCCCTGGGAGGGAGGAGGGGGGGGGCATGAGCAGTTCTTC; cdr3_aa: CASSLPPWEGGGGGHEQFF